This passage covers 26 T cell receptor beta chains from one sample sequenced in a study of Ad26.COV2.S vaccination and SARS-CoV-2 variants. The treatment was: about 20 received Ad26.COV2.S at low or high dose, single or two shots; 5 received placebo; per-sample allocation not given. Day 63 after the first injection of vaccine or placebo was the sampling time. Libraries were prepared by immunoSEQ multiplex PCR; TCRdb keeps only in-frame clonotypes and omits some of them. The sample consists of roughly 350,000 clones, approximately 90% of them appearing once. The source material was peripheral blood, sampled in a trial of Ad26.COV2.S vaccine versus placebo. The receptor source for this set is a person aged 18-65 years who received the Ad26.COV2.S COVID-19 vaccine or a placebo.

The rearrangement joins TRBV15 to TRBJ1-5; D not certain. This CDR3 region has 12 residues. Trimming removed 3 bases from V and 7 bases from J, with 7 bases in between. Looked up from germline, CDR1 is LNHNV and CDR2 is YYDKDF (reference sequence). CDR3 nucleotides: TGTGCCACCAGCAGGGATCAGCAGCCCCAGCATTTT. Translation gives CATSRDQQPQHF.

This clone showed up just once. The chain has TRBV30 and TRBJ2-2; D tentatively reads TRBD1 or TRBD2 (5 bases each). CDR3 length: 14 amino acids. Looked up from germline, CDR1 is GTSNPN and CDR2 is SVGIG (reference sequence). V was shortened by 2 bases and J by 5 bases, with 12 bases between the two germline ends. CDR3 in amino acids: CAWSKAGRTGELFF. CDR3 coding DNA: TGTGCCTGGAGTAAGGCAGGGAGAACCGGGGAGCTGTTTTTT. The entire variable domain, with the rest obtained from reference TRBV30 and TRBJ2-2, is as follows: SQTIHQWPATLVQPVGSPLSLECTVEGTSNPNLYWYRQAAGRGLQLLFYSVGIGQISSEVPQNLSASRPQDRQFILSSKKLLLSDSGFYLCAWSKAGRTGELFFGEGSRLTVL.

The chain recombines TRBV7-3 with TRBJ2-7; no reliable D call. The CDR3 consists of 11 residues. Germline lookup yields CDR1 SGHTA and CDR2 FQGTGA. Between the trimmed V and J ends, which lost 4 bases and 12 bases, there was a span of 13 bases. The CDR3 sequence is CASSSDPRLYF. DNA for the CDR3: TGTGCCAGCAGCTCGGACCCTAGGCTGTACTTC. Full variable domain (missing parts from reference TRBV7-3 and TRBJ2-7): GAGVSQTPSNKVTEKGKYVELRCDPISGHTALYWYRQSLGQGPEFLIYFQGTGAADDSGLPNDRFFAVRPEGSVSTLKIQRTERGDSAVYLCASSSDPRLYFGPGTRLTVT.

J is TRBJ2-1 and V is TRBV5-1; 8 nucleotides align to TRBD1. Germline V gene sequence: CDR1 SGHRS, CDR2 YFSETQ. The ends lost 0 bases at V and 5 bases at J; junction bases unmatched: 4. There are 15 residues in the CDR3. The CDR3 sequence is CASSLDYRGDNEQFF. Here the CDR3 DNA reads TGCGCCAGCAGCTTGGATTACAGGGGGGACAATGAGCAGTTCTTC.

The chain links TRBV5-4 to TRBJ2-4, with TRBD1 matching 9 bases. The CDR3 is made up of 14 amino acids. Trimming took 3 bases from V and 6 from J; bases not matched to a gene: 4. Germline CDR1 SGHNT, CDR2 YYREEE (reference sequence). DNA for the CDR3: TGTGCCAGCAGCTCCGACAGGGGGATAAACATTCAGTACTTC. This translates into CASSSDRGINIQYF.

V and J are TRBV7-3 and TRBJ1-2; unclear D gene. Trimming took off 2 bases at V and 3 bases at J, with 7 bases between the two ends. Germline V CDR1 and CDR2: SGHTA, FQGTGA. This CDR3 has 13 residues. The CDR3 nucleotides read TGTGCCAGCAGCTTAGGACGGGACTATGGCTACACCTTC. It encodes CASSLGRDYGYTF.

This rearrangement joins TRBV6-6 to TRBJ1-2; 7 nucleotides line up with TRBD1. Germline lookup yields CDR1 MNHNY and CDR2 SVGAGI (reference sequence). The ends lost 2 bases at V and 2 bases at J; junction bases unmatched: 5. The CDR3 has 15 amino acids. The CDR3 DNA sequence: TGTGCCAGCAGTTACCCCGGGACAGACAACTATGGCTACACCTTC. Translation: CASSYPGTDNYGYTF.

The chain uses TRBV6-2 or TRBV6-3 and TRBJ1-1; D possibly corresponds to TRBD1 (6 bases). CDR1 and CDR2 (germline): MNHEY, SVGEGT. V lost 5 bases and J 4 bases, leaving 14 bases between the germline ends. The CDR3 is 14 residues long. CDR3 residues: CASSKGGGGTEAFF. The CDR3 coding sequence is TGTGCCAGCAGTAAAGGGGGTGGGGGCACTGAAGCTTTCTTT.

The chain is built from TRBV10-3 and TRBJ1-2, with D hard to call. Germline CDR1 is ENHRY and CDR2 is SYGVKD. Trimming stripped 0 bases from V and 6 bases from J, with 11 bases between. CDR3 length: 14 amino acids. The CDR3 DNA follows: TGTGCCATCAGTGAGTCCCGGGGTGTGGATGGCTACACCTTC. Protein: CAISESRGVDGYTF.

In nucleotides, the CDR3 is TGTGCCAGCAGTGAACTAATCTTAGATACGCAGTATTTT. Protein product: CASSELILDTQYF. This sequence joins TRBV2 and TRBJ2-3; D is unresolved. Germline lookup yields CDR1 SNHLY and CDR2 FYNNEI. The CDR3 runs 13 residues. V shed 2 bases and J shed 5 bases, with 8 bases lying between them. Variable domain in full (rest from reference TRBV2 and TRBJ2-3): EPEVTQTPSHQVTQMGQEVILRCVPISNHLYFYWYRQILGQKVEFLVSFYNNEISEKSEIFDDQFSVERPDGSNFTLKIRSTKLEDSAMYFCASSELILDTQYFGPGTRLTVL.

The V gene is TRBV11-2, the J gene TRBJ2-6; the D is unclear. CDR1 is SGHAT and CDR2 is FQNNGV in the germline V gene. V lost 1 base to trimming and J lost 0 bases, with 10 bases between them. The CDR3 length is 17 residues. The CDR3: CASSLGRPSSGANVLTF. CDR3 DNA: TGTGCCAGCAGCTTAGGTAGACCCAGCTCTGGGGCCAACGTCCTGACTTTC.

This rearrangement joins TRBV3-1 (or the pseudogene TRBV3-2) to TRBJ2-2; 9 positions agree with TRBD2. This CDR3 region has 13 residues. Germline V CDR1 and CDR2: LGHDT, YNNKEL (reference sequence). V gave up 8 bases and J gave up 5 bases; unmatched junction bases: 3. Here the CDR3 reads CASGLAGTGELFF. The DNA for the CDR3 is TGTGCCAGCGGCCTAGCGGGAACCGGGGAGCTGTTTTTT.

The V gene is TRBV28, the J gene TRBJ2-7; tentative D call: TRBD1 (6 bases). V was pared by 6 bases and J by 5 bases, with 20 bases between. The CDR3 spans 15 residues. Germline loops: CDR1 MDHEN, CDR2 SYDVKM. CDR3 DNA: TGTGCCAGCAGCCGAAAAAGCAGGGGAATGGACGAGCAGTACTTC. This encodes CASSRKSRGMDEQYF. The variable domain in full, completed from reference TRBV28 and TRBJ2-7, reads DVKVTQSSRYLVKRTGEKVFLECVQDMDHENMFWYRQDPGLGLRLIYFSYDVKMKEKGDIPEGYSVSREKKERFSLILESASTNQTSMYLCASSRKSRGMDEQYFGPGTRLTVT.

This clone occurred a few times. This rearrangement joins TRBV3-1 (or the pseudogene TRBV3-2) to TRBJ2-7, with D tentatively TRBD1 (6 bases). Germline assignment: CDR1 LGHDT and CDR2 YNNKEL (reference sequence). The CDR3 runs to 15 residues. V dropped 0 bases and J dropped 6 bases, with 15 bases sitting between them. The CDR3: CASSQEGQIPFEQYF. As DNA, the CDR3 is TGTGCCAGCAGCCAAGAGGGACAAATTCCGTTCGAGCAGTACTTC.

The V and J genes are TRBV5-1 and TRBJ2-2; no clear D gene. Germline-derived CDR1 and CDR2 are SGHRS and YFSETQ. Trimming pared 4 bases from V and 1 base from J, leaving 11 bases between. CDR3 length: 15 residues. CDR3 sequence: CASSPPGRNTGELFF. The CDR3 nucleotides are TGCGCCAGCAGCCCCCCCGGCAGGAACACCGGGGAGCTGTTTTTT.

The rearrangement joins TRBV19 to TRBJ2-3; D is uncertain. Trimming removed 4 bases from V and 5 bases from J, with 16 bases in between. The CDR3 length is 15 residues. Germline loops: CDR1 LNHDA, CDR2 SQIVND (reference sequence). The CDR3 loop reads CASSKSSEKKDTQYF. CDR3 sequence (DNA): TGTGCCAGTAGTAAATCAAGCGAAAAAAAAGATACGCAGTATTTT.

The chain employs TRBV19 and TRBJ1-2, with D unclear. The germline V gene encodes CDR1 LNHDA and CDR2 SQIVND (reference sequence). CDR3 length equals 13 residues. Trimming left V 6 bases short and J 6 bases short, with 14 bases between. CDR3 coding DNA: TGTGCCAGTAGCCACGTGTCACGGGATGGCTACACCTTC. Protein sequence: CASSHVSRDGYTF. Complete variable domain (other parts from reference TRBV19 and TRBJ1-2): DGGITQSPKYLFRKEGQNVTLSCEQNLNHDAMYWYRQDPGQGLRLIYYSQIVNDFQKGDIAEGYSVSREKKESFPLTVTSAQKNPTAFYLCASSHVSRDGYTFGSGTRLTVV.

The rearrangement uses TRBV11-1 and TRBJ1-2; no firm D call. This CDR3 region has 14 residues. V lost 5 bases and J 4 bases, leaving 14 bases between the germline ends. CDR1 and CDR2 from the germline V gene are SGHAT and FQDESV (reference sequence). As DNA, the CDR3 is TGTGCCAGCAGCCCCTCCCAGGTCGGCTATGGCTACACCTTC. This gives the protein CASSPSQVGYGYTF.

This clone was detected only a few times. The chain links TRBV10-1 to TRBJ2-7, with D uncertain. V lost 8 bases, J lost 1 base, and 12 bases lay in between. Germline V gives CDR1 WNHNN, CDR2 SYGVQD (reference sequence). CDR3 length: 13 amino acids. The CDR3 reads CASSWAGSYEQYF. CDR3 sequence (DNA): TGCGCCAGCTCGTGGGCCGGATCCTACGAGCAGTACTTC.

V and J are TRBV5-8 and TRBJ1-5; 8 bases align to TRBD1. The germline V gene has CDR1 SGHTS and CDR2 YDEGEE. This CDR3 comprises 14 residues. The V segment lost 4 bases and the J segment 9 bases; nucleotides outside the gene matches: 9. The CDR3 sequence is CASSLGQGSTPQHF. In nucleotides, the CDR3 is TGTGCCAGCAGCCTCGGACAGGGCAGTACGCCCCAGCATTTT.

The chain is built from TRBV29-1 and TRBJ2-3; D is undetermined. The germline V and J ends were trimmed by 6 bases and 1 base, with 20 bases remaining between them. Per the germline V gene, CDR1 is SQVTM and CDR2 is ANQGSEA. The CDR3 is 16 residues long. The CDR3 DNA follows: TGCAGCGTAGGCGACTTATCCGGGTCGGGCACAGATACGCAGTATTTT. Encoded protein: CSVGDLSGSGTDTQYF.

Written as DNA, the CDR3 is TGTGCCAGCAGCGTAGATATGACCACCTACGAGCAGTACTTC. This codes for CASSVDMTTYEQYF. The chain has TRBV9 and TRBJ2-7, with D unclear. CDR3 length: 14 residues. Trimming cost V 0 bases and J 2 bases, with 9 bases left between them. Germline V CDR1 and CDR2: SGDLS, YYNGEE.

The chain is built from TRBV7-2 and TRBJ1-1, with D perhaps TRBD1 (6 bases). The germline V and J ends were trimmed by 5 bases and 1 base, with 14 bases remaining between them. CDR3 length: 15 residues. Germline-derived CDR1 and CDR2 are SGHTA and FQGNSA. DNA of the CDR3: TGTGCCAGCAGCCCACAGACAGGAGCGAACACTGAAGCTTTCTTT. Translation gives CASSPQTGANTEAFF.

With regard to this clone: This could be a read error, since a much larger clone is one nucleotide away. The chain links TRBV14 to TRBJ2-1; D unclear. The V end lost 1 base, the J end lost 8 bases, and 3 bases lay between the germline ends. Germline V gene sequence: CDR1 SGHDN, CDR2 FVKESK. The CDR3 covers 11 residues. CDR3 in DNA: TGTGCCAGCAGCCAAGTGGATGAGCAGTTCTTC. Its protein is CASSQVDEQFF.

This clone was seen only once. The V gene is TRBV7-9, the J gene TRBJ2-1; D uncertain. The ends were cut back, 3 bases at V and 3 bases at J, with 12 bases in the middle. The CDR3 is 15 amino acids. Per the germline V gene, CDR1 is SEHNR and CDR2 is FQNEAQ (reference sequence). Here the CDR3 DNA reads TGTGCCAGCAGCTTTTTAGGAATGGACTACAATGAGCAGTTCTTC. It is translated as CASSFLGMDYNEQFF.

V and J are TRBV11-2 and TRBJ1-1; D gene uncertain. Germline lookup yields CDR1 SGHAT and CDR2 FQNNGV. V lost 7 bases to trimming and J lost 1 base, with 13 bases between them. This CDR3 comprises 14 residues. Here the CDR3 reads CASNNRRENTEAFF. The DNA for the CDR3 is TGTGCCAGCAACAACCGACGGGAGAACACTGAAGCTTTCTTT. The full variable domain, completed using reference TRBV11-2 and TRBJ1-1, is EAGVAQSPRYKIIEKRQSVAFWCNPISGHATLYWYQQILGQGPKLLIQFQNNGVVDDSQLPKDRFSAERLKGVDSTLKIQPAKLEDSAVYLCASNNRRENTEAFFGQGTRLTVV.